Below, one TCR beta chain is given with its context. The antigen is undetermined. This sample is drawn from a study of T cell repertoires in cytomegalovirus infection. Study summary: Public TCR beta signatures were indicative of both CMV infection and a matching HLA type.

Germline loops: CDR1 MNHNS, CDR2 SASEGT. V was trimmed by 4 bases and J by 4 bases, leaving 22 bases between them. There are 17 residues in the CDR3. MiXCR was run by TCRdb on the reads, yielding one entry per CDR3 protein. The data show about 83,000 distinct CDR3 sequences, about 45% seen once. The sample was CD8+ T cells from cultured PBMCs, taken from culture after CMV antigen stimulation. The genes are TRBV6-1 and TRBJ1-2; D might be TRBD1 (6 bases). The source is a human donor in good health (CMV status not recorded). Some clones in this sample may be carry-over from other donors' samples. The CDR3 nucleotides read TGTGCCAGCAGTGGACCACCCTGGGACATTCAAGCCTATGGCTACACCTTC. Its translation is CASSGPPWDIQAYGYTF.